The present entry profiles one TCR beta chain with its context. Antigen: not known. Drawn from each donor were ten milliliters of peripheral blood. A sample-barcoded 5' primer and a J-beta primer mix were used in a second PCR of roughly 6 to 11 cycles. Every sample returned 2.5 million or more CDR3-containing paired-end reads. In TCRdb, the 5' RACE reads were re-called with MiXCR into one record per CDR3 protein. This table holds 1.8 million or so distinct CDR3 sequences, approximately 39% found once. CDR1 DFQATT and CDR2 SNEGSKA come from the germline V gene (reference sequence). V trimming: 2 bases; J trimming: 4 bases; junction bases outside the gene matches: 11. The CDR3 has 16 residues. The data belong to a study of blood T cells in healthy people across ages. Study-wide findings and caveats: Researchers judged that diversity estimates from one million T cells fell short of true values.

The clonotype originates from a human donor in good health. The rearrangement links TRBV20-1 to TRBJ2-3; 8 positions agree with TRBD1. The sequencing input was blood. The CDR3 bases are TGCAGTGCTAGACAGATTGGGGACAGGCAGGCAGATACGCAGTATTTT. Translating gives CSARQIGDRQADTQYF.